Listed below are T cell receptor beta chains from one sample, sequenced in a study of neurological immune-mediated disorders. TCRdb independently ran MiXCR on the 5' RACE reads; one entry per CDR3 protein. This repertoire shows around 25,000 distinct CDR3 sequences, around 20% found once; its top ten account for 16%. The sequencing sample was made of PBMCs. These receptors came from a woman aged 60-75 years in good health. CDR3s include the opening cysteine and the closing phenylalanine or tryptophan. The D gene is left open where the match is weak. Clone size appears in some rows only: once, few, many, or a class for an expanded clone.

clone_size j_call d_call cdr3_length v_call cdr3_aa cdr3_nt
. TRBJ2-2 TRBD1 15 TRBV4-3 CASQPGTGSPGELFF TGCGCCAGCCAACCCGGGACAGGATCACCCGGGGAGCTGTTTTTT
. TRBJ2-2 . 16 TRBV7-3 CASSLGQLGNTGELFF TGTGCCAGCAGCTTAGGCCAGCTAGGAAACACCGGGGAGCTGTTTTTT
. TRBJ2-7 TRBD1 16 TRBV27 CASSLLDRGLRYEQYF TGTGCCAGCAGTCTCCTGGACAGGGGGCTACGGTACGAGCAGTACTTC
few TRBJ2-7 TRBD1 17 TRBV6-2/TRBV6-3 CASSYPRTGGVLGEQYF TGTGCCAGCAGTTACCCCAGGACAGGGGGCGTCCTAGGCGAGCAGTACTTC
. TRBJ1-5 TRBD1 15 TRBV5-1 CASSPGTGENQPQHF TGCGCCAGCAGCCCCGGGACAGGGGAAAATCAGCCCCAGCATTTT
. TRBJ1-2 . 12 TRBV3-1 CASSLGTYGYTF TGTGCCAGCAGCCTTGGGACCTATGGCTACACCTTC
many TRBJ1-3 . 15 TRBV7-2 CASSFGKGSGNTIYF TGTGCCAGCAGCTTCGGAAAGGGGAGTGGAAACACCATATATTTT
many TRBJ2-5 . 14 TRBV5-1 CASSLGGTKETQYF TGCGCCAGCAGCTTGGGGGGGACAAAGGAGACCCAGTACTTC
. TRBJ2-1 . 15 TRBV4-3 CASSQEGRDYNEQFF TGCGCCAGCAGCCAAGAGGGGCGGGATTACAATGAGCAGTTCTTC
many TRBJ2-3 . 11 TRBV20-1 CSALPGATQYF TGCAGTGCTCTCCCCGGCGCCACGCAGTATTTT
many TRBJ2-7 . 13 TRBV5-1 CASSVGGATEQYF TGCGCCAGCAGCGTGGGGGGGGCGACCGAGCAGTACTTC
many TRBJ2-1 TRBD2 14 TRBV20-1 CSASATGGIFEQFF TGCAGTGCTAGTGCTACGGGAGGGATCTTTGAGCAGTTCTTC
many TRBJ2-5 TRBD1 14 TRBV20-1 CSAYQDRGSETQYF TGCAGTGCTTACCAAGACAGGGGAAGCGAGACCCAGTACTTC
. TRBJ2-5 TRBD2 18 TRBV7-2 CASSFNNPGLAGQETQYF TGTGCCAGCAGCTTTAACAATCCGGGACTAGCGGGACAAGAGACCCAGTACTTC
many TRBJ2-1 TRBD2 18 TRBV5-1 CASSLALAGDSSYNEQFF TGCGCCAGCAGCTTGGCACTAGCGGGAGATAGCTCCTACAATGAGCAGTTCTTC